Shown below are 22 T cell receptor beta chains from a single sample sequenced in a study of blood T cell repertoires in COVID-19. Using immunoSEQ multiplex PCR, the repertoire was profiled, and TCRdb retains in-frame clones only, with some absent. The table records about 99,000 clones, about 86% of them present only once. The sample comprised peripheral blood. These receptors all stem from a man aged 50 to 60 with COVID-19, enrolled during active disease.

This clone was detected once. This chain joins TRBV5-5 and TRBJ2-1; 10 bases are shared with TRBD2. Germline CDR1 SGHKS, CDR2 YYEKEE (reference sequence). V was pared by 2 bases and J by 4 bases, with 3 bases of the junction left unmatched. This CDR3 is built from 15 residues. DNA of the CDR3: TGTGCCAGCAGCTTCACTAGCGGGACTTACAATGAGCAGTTCTTC. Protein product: CASSFTSGTYNEQFF.

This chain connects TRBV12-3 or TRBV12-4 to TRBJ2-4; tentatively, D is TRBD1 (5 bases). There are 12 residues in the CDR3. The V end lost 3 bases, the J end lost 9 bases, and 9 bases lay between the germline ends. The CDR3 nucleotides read TGTGCCAGCAGTTTTACCCAGGGCATTCAGTACTTC. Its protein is CASSFTQGIQYF.

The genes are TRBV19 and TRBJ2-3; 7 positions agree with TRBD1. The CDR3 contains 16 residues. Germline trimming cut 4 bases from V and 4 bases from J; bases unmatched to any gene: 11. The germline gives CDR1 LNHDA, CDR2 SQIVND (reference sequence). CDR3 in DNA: TGTGCCAGTAGTAAGACATCGACAGGGCTTGCAGATACGCAGTATTTT. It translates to CASSKTSTGLADTQYF.

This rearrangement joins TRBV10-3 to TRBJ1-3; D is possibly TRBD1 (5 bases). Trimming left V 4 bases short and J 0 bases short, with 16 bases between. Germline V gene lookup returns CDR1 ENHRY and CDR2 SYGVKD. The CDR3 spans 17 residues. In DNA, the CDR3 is TGTGCCATCAGTGTAGACAGACAAACTCACTCTGGAAACACCATATATTTT. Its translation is CAISVDRQTHSGNTIYF.

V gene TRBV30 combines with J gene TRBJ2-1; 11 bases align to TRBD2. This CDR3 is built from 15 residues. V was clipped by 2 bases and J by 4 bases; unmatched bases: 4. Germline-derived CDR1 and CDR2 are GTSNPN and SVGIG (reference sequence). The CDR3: CAWSRVAGGYNEQFF. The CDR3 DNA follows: TGTGCCTGGAGTCGGGTAGCGGGGGGGTACAATGAGCAGTTCTTC.

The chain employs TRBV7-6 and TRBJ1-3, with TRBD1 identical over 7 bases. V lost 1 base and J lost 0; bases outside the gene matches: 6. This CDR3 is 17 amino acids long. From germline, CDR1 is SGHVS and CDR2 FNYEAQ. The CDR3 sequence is CASSLELDRISGNTIYF. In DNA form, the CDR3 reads TGTGCCAGCAGCTTAGAGCTGGACAGGATCTCTGGAAACACCATATATTTT.

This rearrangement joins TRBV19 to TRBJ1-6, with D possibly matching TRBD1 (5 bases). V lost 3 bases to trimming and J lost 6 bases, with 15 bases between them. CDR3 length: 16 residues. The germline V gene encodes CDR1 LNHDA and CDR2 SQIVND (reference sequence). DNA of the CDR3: TGTGCCAGTAGTATTTCGGGGGACCCATTTAATTCACCCCTCCACTTT. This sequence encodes CASSISGDPFNSPLHF.

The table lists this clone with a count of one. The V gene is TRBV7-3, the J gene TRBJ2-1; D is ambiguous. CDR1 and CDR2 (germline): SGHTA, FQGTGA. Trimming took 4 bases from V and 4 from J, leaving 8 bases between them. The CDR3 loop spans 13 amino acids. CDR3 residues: CASSSTTYNEQFF. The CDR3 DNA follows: TGTGCCAGCAGCTCCACTACTTACAATGAGCAGTTCTTC.

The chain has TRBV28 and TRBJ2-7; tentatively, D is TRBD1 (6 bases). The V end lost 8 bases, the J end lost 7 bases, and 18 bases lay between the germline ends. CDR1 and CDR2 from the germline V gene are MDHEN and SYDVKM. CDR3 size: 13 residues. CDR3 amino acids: CASRDTPSREQYF. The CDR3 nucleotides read TGTGCCAGCCGGGACACCCCGTCGAGGGAGCAGTACTTC.

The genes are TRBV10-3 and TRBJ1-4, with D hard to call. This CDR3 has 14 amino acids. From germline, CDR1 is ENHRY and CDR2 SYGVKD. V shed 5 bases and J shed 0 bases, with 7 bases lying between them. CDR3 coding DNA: TGTGCCATCAGTCCACTTGCAACTAATGAAAAACTGTTTTTT. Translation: CAISPLATNEKLFF.

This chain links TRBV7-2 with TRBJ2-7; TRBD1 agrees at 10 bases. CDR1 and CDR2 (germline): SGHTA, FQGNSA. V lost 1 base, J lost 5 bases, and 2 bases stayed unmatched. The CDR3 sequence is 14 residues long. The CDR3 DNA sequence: TGTGCCAGCAGCTTAGAAGGGACAGGGGACGAGCAGTACTTC. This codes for CASSLEGTGDEQYF.

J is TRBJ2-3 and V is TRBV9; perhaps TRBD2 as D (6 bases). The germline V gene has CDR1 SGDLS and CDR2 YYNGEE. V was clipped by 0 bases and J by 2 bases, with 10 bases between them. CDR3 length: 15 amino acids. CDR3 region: CASSVVAGTTDTQYF. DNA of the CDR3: TGTGCCAGCAGCGTAGTTGCGGGGACCACAGATACGCAGTATTTT.

CDR3 coding DNA: TGTGCCAGCAGCACTGTGGGGGACAGGGACAATGAGCAGTTCTTC. It specifies CASSTVGDRDNEQFF. This rearrangement joins TRBV5-4 to TRBJ2-1; 9 bases line up with TRBD1. CDR3 length: 15 residues. Germline V gives CDR1 SGHNT, CDR2 YYREEE (reference sequence). After removal of 4 bases from V and 5 bases from J, the junction contained 7 bases not matched to a gene.

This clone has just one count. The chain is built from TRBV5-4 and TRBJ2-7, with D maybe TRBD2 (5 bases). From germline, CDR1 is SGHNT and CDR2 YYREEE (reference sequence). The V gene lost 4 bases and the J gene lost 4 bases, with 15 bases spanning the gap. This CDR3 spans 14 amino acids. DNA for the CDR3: TGTGCCAGCAGCGTCGGGAACTATGGATACGAGCAGTACTTC. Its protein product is CASSVGNYGYEQYF.

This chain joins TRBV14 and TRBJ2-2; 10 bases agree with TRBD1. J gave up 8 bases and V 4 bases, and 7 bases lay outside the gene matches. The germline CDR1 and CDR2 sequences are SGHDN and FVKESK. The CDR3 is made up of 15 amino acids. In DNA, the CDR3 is TGTGCCAGCAGCCCTAGACAGGGGGCGATAGGGGAGCTGTTTTTT. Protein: CASSPRQGAIGELFF.

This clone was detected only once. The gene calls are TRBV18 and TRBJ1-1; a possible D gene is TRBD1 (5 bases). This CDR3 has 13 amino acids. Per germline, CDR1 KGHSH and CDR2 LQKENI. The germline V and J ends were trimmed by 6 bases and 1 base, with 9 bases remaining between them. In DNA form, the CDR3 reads TGTGCCAGCTCTATGACAGCGAACACTGAAGCTTTCTTT. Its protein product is CASSMTANTEAFF.

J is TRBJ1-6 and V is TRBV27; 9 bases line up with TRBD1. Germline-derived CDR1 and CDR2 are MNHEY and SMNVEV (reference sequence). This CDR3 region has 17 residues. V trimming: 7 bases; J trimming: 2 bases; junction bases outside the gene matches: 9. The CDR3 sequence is CASNPGQGSTYNSPLHF. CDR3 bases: TGTGCCAGCAACCCGGGACAGGGAAGCACCTATAATTCACCCCTCCACTTT.

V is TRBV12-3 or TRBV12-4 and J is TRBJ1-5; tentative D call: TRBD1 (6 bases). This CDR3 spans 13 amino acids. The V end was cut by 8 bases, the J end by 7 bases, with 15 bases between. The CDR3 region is CASSGGGGQPQHF. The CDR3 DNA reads TGTGCCAGCTCCGGTGGGGGCGGACAGCCCCAGCATTTT.

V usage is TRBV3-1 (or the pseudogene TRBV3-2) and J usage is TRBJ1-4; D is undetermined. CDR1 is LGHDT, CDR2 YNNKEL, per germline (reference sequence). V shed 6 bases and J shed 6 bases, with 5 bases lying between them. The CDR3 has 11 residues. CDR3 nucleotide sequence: TGTGCCAGCAGAACAGATGAAAAACTGTTTTTT. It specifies CASRTDEKLFF.

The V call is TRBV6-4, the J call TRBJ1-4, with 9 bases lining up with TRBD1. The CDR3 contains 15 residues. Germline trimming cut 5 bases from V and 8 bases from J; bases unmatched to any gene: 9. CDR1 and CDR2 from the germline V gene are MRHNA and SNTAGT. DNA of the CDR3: TGTGCCAGCAGTTCCACAGGGGGCCCCCTCGAAAAACTGTTTTTT. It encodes CASSSTGGPLEKLFF.

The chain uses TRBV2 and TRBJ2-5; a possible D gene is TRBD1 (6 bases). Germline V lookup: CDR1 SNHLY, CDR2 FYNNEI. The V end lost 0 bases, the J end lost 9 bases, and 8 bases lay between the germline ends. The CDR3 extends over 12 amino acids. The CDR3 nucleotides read TGTGCCAGCAGTGAAGCGGGGGCGGCCCAGTACTTC. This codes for CASSEAGAAQYF.

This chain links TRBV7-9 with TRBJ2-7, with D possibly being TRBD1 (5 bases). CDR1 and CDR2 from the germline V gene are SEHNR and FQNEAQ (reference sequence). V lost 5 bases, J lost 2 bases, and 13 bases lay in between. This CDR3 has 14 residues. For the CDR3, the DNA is TGTGCCAGCAGCCTGTCCGACAGTGCCTACGAGCAGTACTTC. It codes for CASSLSDSAYEQYF.